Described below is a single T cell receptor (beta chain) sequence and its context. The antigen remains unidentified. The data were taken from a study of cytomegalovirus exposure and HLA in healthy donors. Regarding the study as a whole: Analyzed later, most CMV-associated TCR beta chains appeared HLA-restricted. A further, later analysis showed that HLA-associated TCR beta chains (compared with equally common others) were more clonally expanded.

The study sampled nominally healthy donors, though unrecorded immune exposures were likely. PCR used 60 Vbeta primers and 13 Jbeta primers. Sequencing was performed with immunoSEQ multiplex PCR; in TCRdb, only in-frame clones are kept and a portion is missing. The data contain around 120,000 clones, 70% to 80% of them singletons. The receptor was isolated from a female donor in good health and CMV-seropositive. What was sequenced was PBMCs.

CDR3 in amino acids: CASSRGEGNTIYF. The DNA of the CDR3 is TGTGCCAGCAGCAGAGGAGAGGGAAACACCATATATTTT. The chain carries TRBV6-5 and TRBJ1-3; D not resolved. This CDR3 is built from 13 residues. Germline loops: CDR1 MNHEY, CDR2 SVGAGI. V was clipped by 6 bases and J by 4 bases, with 10 bases between them.